Listed below are T cell receptor beta chains from one sample, sequenced in a study of post-analysis software for immune sequencing data. TCRdb itself ran the PCR reads through MiXCR, one entry per CDR3 protein. This sample has 650,000 to 850,000 distinct CDR3 sequences, with under 60% found just once. What was sequenced was blood. These TCRs come from a girl aged 5-17 years with multiple sclerosis. Both conserved end residues are part of each CDR3. A D gene is named only where the DNA matches it firmly. Only part of the rows carry a size: once, few, many, or a class if the clone is expanded.

V gene	D gene	J gene	clone size	CDR3 protein	CDR3 DNA
TRBV4-2	TRBD2	TRBJ2-7	few	CASSQGLAGGPGYEQYF	TGTGCCAGCAGCCAAGGACTAGCGGGAGGGCCGGGTTACGAGCAGTACTTC
TRBV12-3/TRBV12-4	.	TRBJ2-7	few	CASTARQDNYEQYF	TGTGCCAGCACCGCCCGACAAGACAACTACGAGCAGTACTTC
TRBV12-3/TRBV12-4	TRBD1	TRBJ2-5	.	CASSFRTGYETQYF	TGTGCCAGCAGTTTCCGGACAGGGTACGAGACCCAGTACTTC
TRBV6-1	TRBD2	TRBJ2-1	few	CASTGLAGAGGYNEQFF	TGTGCCAGCACTGGGCTAGCGGGAGCCGGGGGTTACAATGAGCAGTTCTTC
TRBV20-1	TRBD2	TRBJ2-7	.	CSAHAGGPENEQYF	TGCAGTGCTCACGCGGGAGGGCCGGAAAACGAGCAGTACTTC
TRBV29-1	TRBD2	TRBJ2-5	few	CSAQGTSGTEGSAHVETQYF	TGCAGCGCCCAGGGGACTAGCGGGACGGAGGGTTCGGCCCACGTAGAGACCCAGTACTTC
TRBV12-3/TRBV12-4	.	TRBJ2-7	.	CASSDTALSYEQYF	TGTGCCAGCAGCGATACGGCCTTGTCCTACGAGCAGTACTTC
TRBV10-3	.	TRBJ2-2	few	CAISEQRVELFF	TGTGCCATCAGTGAGCAACGGGTCGAGCTGTTTTTT
TRBV20-1	.	TRBJ2-1	few	CSAKGRYNEQFF	TGCAGTGCTAAGGGGCGATACAATGAGCAGTTCTTC
TRBV27	.	TRBJ2-5	.	CASSSFEREETQYF	TGTGCCAGCAGTTCCTTCGAGCGGGAAGAGACCCAGTACTTC
TRBV7-3	TRBD2	TRBJ2-3	.	CASSLRTGTSGPGGGDTQYF	TGTGCCAGCAGCTTAAGAACCGGGACTAGCGGGCCCGGGGGTGGAGATACGCAGTATTTT
TRBV7-2	TRBD1	TRBJ2-5	few	CASSLGTGGGKTQYF	TGTGCCAGCAGCTTAGGGACAGGGGGCGGAAAGACCCAGTACTTC
TRBV20-1	.	TRBJ2-3	few	CSASGISTDTQYF	TGCAGTGCTAGCGGGATAAGCACAGATACGCAGTATTTT
TRBV6-2/TRBV6-3	.	TRBJ2-7	.	CASLERESSYEQYF	TGTGCCAGCCTTGAGCGTGAAAGCTCCTACGAGCAGTACTTC
TRBV28	.	TRBJ2-3	many	CASSLVFGLYLGQSTDTQYF	TGTGCCAGCAGTTTAGTTTTCGGACTATACTTGGGACAGAGCACAGATACGCAGTATTTT
TRBV28	.	TRBJ1-6	.	CATRGFGMTYNSPLHF	TGTGCCACAAGGGGTTTTGGGATGACCTATAATTCACCCCTCCACTTT
TRBV5-1	TRBD2	TRBJ2-2	.	CASSLPLGSGRGTGELFF	TGCGCCAGCAGCTTGCCGCTGGGCAGCGGGAGAGGGACCGGGGAGCTGTTTTTT
TRBV6-5	TRBD2	TRBJ2-7	.	CASSPGTSWIYEQYF	TGTGCCAGCAGTCCCGGGACTAGCTGGATTTACGAGCAGTACTTC
TRBV6-1	.	TRBJ2-7	few	CASSEGITYEQYF	TGTGCCAGCAGTGAAGGCATTACCTACGAGCAGTACTTC
TRBV6-5	.	TRBJ2-1	few	CASSPRPTAHEQFF	TGTGCCAGCAGCCCACGACCCACAGCGCATGAGCAGTTCTTC
TRBV7-2	TRBD2	TRBJ2-7	.	CASSFGTSGRFSYEQYF	TGTGCCAGCAGCTTCGGGACTAGCGGGAGGTTTTCCTACGAGCAGTACTTC
TRBV5-5	.	TRBJ2-3	.	CASSSDWGDTQYF	TGTGCCAGCAGCTCGGACTGGGGAGATACGCAGTATTTT
TRBV20-1	TRBD2	TRBJ2-7	.	CSAQISSGRADEQYF	TGCAGTGCCCAAATCTCTAGCGGGAGGGCCGACGAGCAGTACTTC
TRBV12-3/TRBV12-4	.	TRBJ2-1	.	CASSSDPGRDNEQFF	TGTGCCAGCAGTTCAGACCCCGGCCGGGACAATGAGCAGTTCTTC
TRBV12-5	.	TRBJ2-5	.	CASGLDPTGAYQETQYF	TGTGCTAGTGGTTTGGACCCGACAGGAGCGTACCAAGAGACCCAGTACTTC
TRBV7-3	.	TRBJ2-1	.	CASSLISGKGGHEQFF	TGTGCCAGCAGCTTAATTTCTGGGAAGGGAGGCCATGAGCAGTTCTTC
TRBV29-1	.	TRBJ2-5	.	CSVDIGLETQYF	TGCAGCGTTGATATAGGGTTAGAGACCCAGTACTTC
TRBV7-2	.	TRBJ2-7	few	CASSLVPGLYEQYF	TGTGCCAGCAGCTTAGTACCTGGACTCTACGAGCAGTACTTC
TRBV7-2	TRBD2	TRBJ2-1	.	CASSPGGLAKNEQFF	TGTGCCAGCAGCCCAGGGGGACTAGCGAAGAATGAGCAGTTCTTC
TRBV24-1	.	TRBJ2-6	.	CATSAGAASGTNVLTF	TGTGCCACCAGTGCTGGCGCAGCATCTGGGACCAACGTCCTGACTTTC
TRBV10-3	TRBD2	TRBJ2-7	.	CAISGAGDAEQYF	TGTGCCATCAGTGGTGCGGGAGATGCCGAGCAGTACTTC
TRBV15	.	TRBJ1-5	.	CATSRTDSNQPQHF	TGTGCCACCAGCAGGACAGATAGCAATCAGCCCCAGCATTTT
TRBV20-1	TRBD1	TRBJ2-3	.	CSARGDRGPQPSSTDTQYF	TGCAGTGCTAGAGGGGATAGGGGGCCCCAGCCCTCTAGCACAGATACGCAGTATTTT
TRBV30	TRBD2	TRBJ2-7	.	CAWRGSGRSYEQYF	TGTGCCTGGAGGGGTAGCGGGAGATCTTACGAGCAGTACTTC
TRBV20-1	TRBD1	TRBJ1-5	few	CSAPTGVGNQPQHF	TGCAGTGCCCCAACAGGGGTTGGTAATCAGCCCCAGCATTTT
TRBV30	.	TRBJ1-5	.	CAWSQKVQPQHF	TGTGCCTGGAGTCAAAAGGTTCAGCCCCAGCATTTT
TRBV20-1	TRBD1	TRBJ1-1	few	CSARFPGQGLAEAFF	TGCAGTGCTAGATTCCCGGGACAGGGTCTCGCTGAAGCTTTCTTT
TRBV15	.	TRBJ2-1	.	CATSNGRGHSEQFF	TGTGCCACCAGCAACGGGAGAGGTCATTCTGAGCAGTTCTTC
TRBV6-2/TRBV6-3	.	TRBJ1-2	.	CASETGGREQFFGPAFYGYTF	.
TRBV4-1	TRBD2	TRBJ2-1	few	CASSRIAGADNEQFF	TGCGCCAGCAGCCGGATAGCGGGAGCGGACAATGAGCAGTTCTTC
TRBV5-1	TRBD2	TRBJ2-5	.	CASSLVAGAGQYF	TGCGCCAGCAGCTTGGTGGCGGGAGCAGGACAGTACTTC
TRBV5-6	.	TRBJ2-6	few	CASSLDRAGANVLTF	TGTGCCAGCAGCTTGGACAGGGCCGGGGCCAACGTCCTGACTTTC
TRBV20-1	.	TRBJ1-6	.	CSASLPGGSYNSPLHF	TGCAGTGCTAGCCTCCCCGGGGGTTCCTATAATTCACCCCTCCACTTT
TRBV20-1	TRBD1	TRBJ2-7	.	CSATGQGKYEQYF	TGCAGTGCTACGGGACAGGGCAAATACGAGCAGTACTTC